This TCR beta chain was sequenced in a study of cytotoxic CD8 clonotypes in ibrutinib-treated CLL. Study conclusions and caveats: At ibrutinib response, clonality increased, and at progression it declined back toward baseline. Once treatment began, public clonotypes, which were uncommon, contracted or stayed stable.

Depth targeted 1 in 200,000 to 1 in 1 million T cells, averaging 10x coverage per clonotype. This table comes from immunoSEQ multiplex PCR, and its TCRdb copy is limited to in-frame clones, with some not included. The sample carries some 200,000 clones, roughly three quarters recorded once. The germline CDR1 and CDR2 sequences are LNHDA and SQIVND (reference sequence). Trimming shortened V by 4 bases and J by 4 bases, and 13 bases separated the two germline ends. This CDR3 spans 15 amino acids. About this clone: Its antigen is as yet unknown.

Frozen-stored PBMCs produced 1.5 to 2.5 micrograms of genomic DNA for TCR beta libraries. Sequenced material: PBMCs, taken after 12 months of ibrutinib treatment. V usage is TRBV19 and J usage is TRBJ1-4; possible D gene TRBD1, 5 bases. The TCR sequence derives from a human donor with chronic lymphocytic leukemia. CDR3 sequence reads: CASSKRDGGNEKLFF. In DNA form, the CDR3 reads TGTGCCAGTAGTAAACGGGACGGTGGTAATGAAAAACTGTTTTTT.